Listed below are T cell receptor beta chains from one sample, sequenced in a study of blood T cell repertoires in COVID-19. This table comes from immunoSEQ multiplex PCR, and its TCRdb copy is limited to in-frame clones, with some not included. The data contain about 240,000 clones, about 86% of them singletons. Material for sequencing was PBMCs or T cells enriched from blood (not recorded which). The receptors originated from a woman aged 40-49 years with acute COVID-19. Both conserved end residues are trimmed from each CDR3. Each record gives: V gene, J gene, CDR3 protein.

>TRBV4-2|TRBJ1-4
ASSPGTGRMANEKLF
>TRBV11-3|TRBJ2-1
ASSLDYEQF
>TRBV7-9|TRBJ2-1
ASSLSVNEQF
>TRBV20-1|TRBJ2-7
SASGAGSYEQY
>TRBV7-9|TRBJ2-3
ASSGRTDTQY
>TRBV12-3/TRBV12-4|TRBJ2-1
ASSFRNEQF
>TRBV10-3|TRBJ1-3
AISKTQISGNTIY
>TRBV15|TRBJ2-3
ATSRDRYTDTQY
>TRBV19|TRBJ2-2
ASSSREKSNTGELF
>TRBV7-8|TRBJ1-3
ASSLAGLSGNTIY
>TRBV7-9|TRBJ1-2
ASTRTGSGYT
>TRBV9|TRBJ2-1
ASSKERGLVYNEQF
>TRBV4-1|TRBJ1-5
ASSQADRVGQPQH